The following is a T cell receptor (beta chain) sequence with its context. V was shortened by 6 bases and J by 1 base, with 15 bases between the two germline ends. Germline V lookup: CDR1 MNHEY, CDR2 SVGAGI. CDR3 length equals 15 residues. These data are taken from a study of control samples from healthy donors and cancer patients. The repertoire was sequenced with immunoSEQ multiplex PCR; TCRdb's copy has only in-frame clones and lacks some. Of about 110,000 clones in the sample, roughly 90% were seen once. The chain is built from TRBV6-5 and TRBJ2-5, with D tentatively TRBD2 (6 bases). The origin of this receptor is a woman aged 55-69 years with lung cancer. The sequencing sample was made of PBMCs. The CDR3, as DNA: TGTGCCAGCAGCTCGACTGGGGGAGGCCAAGAGACCCAGTACTTC. Residues: CASSSTGGGQETQYF.